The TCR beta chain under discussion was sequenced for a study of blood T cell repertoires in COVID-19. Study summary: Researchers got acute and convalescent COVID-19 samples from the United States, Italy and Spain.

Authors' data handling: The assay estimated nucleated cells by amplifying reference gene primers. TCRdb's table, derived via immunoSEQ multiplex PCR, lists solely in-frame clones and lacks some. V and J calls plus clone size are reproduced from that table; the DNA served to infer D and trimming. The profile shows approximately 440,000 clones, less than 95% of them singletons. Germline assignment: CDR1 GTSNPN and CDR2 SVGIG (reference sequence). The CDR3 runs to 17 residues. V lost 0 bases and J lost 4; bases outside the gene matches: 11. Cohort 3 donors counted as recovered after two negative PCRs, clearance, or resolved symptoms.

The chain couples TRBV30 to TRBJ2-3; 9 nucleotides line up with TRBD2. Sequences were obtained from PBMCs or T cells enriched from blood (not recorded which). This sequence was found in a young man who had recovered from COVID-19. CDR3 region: CAWSVSRAGGLADTQYF. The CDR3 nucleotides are TGTGCCTGGAGTGTTTCAAGGGCGGGAGGGTTGGCAGATACGCAGTATTTT.